These 13 T cell receptor beta chains were sequenced from one sample in a study of T cells in Graves' hyperthyroidism and ophthalmopathy. RNA transcripts served as the template for amplifying TCR beta CDR3 regions. When the TCR CDR3 underwent first-round RT-PCR, the HTBI primer set was used. TCRdb used MiXCR to reprocess the multiplex PCR reads, holding one entry per CDR3 protein. Altogether 450,000 to 700,000 distinct CDR3 sequences are present, approximately 44% being singletons, with the ten largest covering 19%. The specimen sequenced was peripheral blood or thyroid tissue (not recorded which). These receptors originate from an adult woman with Graves' disease, either hyperthyroidism or ophthalmopathy (not recorded which).

This clonotype appeared a single time. The CDR3 sequence is CSARGAVDNYGYTF. The CDR3 nucleotides are TGCAGTGCTAGAGGGGCCGTAGATAACTATGGCTACACCTTC. The chain recombines TRBV20-1 with TRBJ1-2; D uncertain. V lost 1 base and J lost 1, with 10 bases in between. This CDR3 is built from 14 residues. In germline, CDR1 is DFQATT, CDR2 SNEGSKA (reference sequence).

This clonotype was counted at least ten times. The V call is TRBV7-3, the J call TRBJ2-2, with 8 bases that match TRBD2. The CDR3 length is 15 residues. V lost 5 bases, J lost 4 bases, and 6 bases stayed unmatched. CDR1 is SGHTA and CDR2 is FQGTGA in the germline V gene. This CDR3 reads CASSKAGESTGELFF. The CDR3 DNA sequence: TGTGCCAGCAGCAAAGCGGGAGAGAGCACCGGGGAGCTGTTTTTT.

As concerns this clonotype: The junction does not match germline at one end; this may be a read error. CDR3 in DNA: TGTGCCAGCACCGAGGGGACTAGCGGGAGGACACCGAACACCGGGAAGCTGTTTTTT. This encodes CASTEGTSGRTPNTGKLFF. The chain links TRBV6-1 to TRBJ2-2; TRBD2 aligns across 15 bases. Germline V gene data show CDR1 as MNHNS and CDR2 as SASEGT. The CDR3 runs 19 residues.

This clonotype was detected ten times or more. V is TRBV7-2 and J is TRBJ2-7; 8 nucleotides align to TRBD2. The germline gives CDR1 SGHTA, CDR2 FQGNSA. This CDR3 is built from 15 residues. With V trimmed by 4 bases and J by 3 bases, 8 bases remained unmatched. The CDR3 here is CASSSSSGLGYEQYF. As DNA, the CDR3 is TGTGCCAGCAGCTCATCTAGCGGGTTGGGCTACGAGCAGTACTTC.

This clonotype was seen many times. The CDR3 coding sequence is TGTGCCAGCAGTGACGGCAGCAATCAGCCCCAGCATTTT. It is translated as CASSDGSNQPQHF. The V and J genes are TRBV2 and TRBJ1-5; D is uncertain. Germline loops: CDR1 SNHLY, CDR2 FYNNEI. The germline V and J ends were trimmed by 3 bases and 1 base, with 4 bases remaining between them. This CDR3 has 13 residues. Filled out from reference TRBV2 and TRBJ1-5, the complete variable domain reads EPEVTQTPSHQVTQMGQEVILRCVPISNHLYFYWYRQILGQKVEFLVSFYNNEISEKSEIFDDQFSVERPDGSNFTLKIRSTKLEDSAMYFCASSDGSNQPQHFGDGTRLSIL.

The chain combines TRBV10-3 with TRBJ1-2; D ambiguous. The CDR3 loop spans 12 amino acids. Trimming removed 4 bases at V and 4 bases at J, with 7 bases between. Germline lookup yields CDR1 ENHRY and CDR2 SYGVKD. The CDR3 loop reads CAISVGGYGYTF. In DNA, the CDR3 is TGTGCCATCAGTGTGGGCGGCTATGGCTACACCTTC.

This clonotype appeared a few times. The J gene is TRBJ2-5, the V gene TRBV28, with D tentatively TRBD2 (6 bases). V was pared by 6 bases and J by 2 bases, with 13 bases between. The CDR3 length is 14 residues. Per the germline V gene, CDR1 is MDHEN and CDR2 is SYDVKM. CDR3 sequence reads: CASRVKLAQETQYF. Written as DNA, the CDR3 is TGTGCCAGCAGGGTTAAACTAGCACAAGAGACCCAGTACTTC.

The V gene is TRBV9, the J gene TRBJ1-1; no reliable D call. V shed 3 bases and J shed 8 bases, with 11 bases lying between them. CDR1 and CDR2 (germline): SGDLS, YYNGEE. The CDR3 has 12 amino acids. The CDR3: CASSGSSLEAFF. In DNA form, the CDR3 reads TGTGCCAGCAGCGGCTCTAGTCTAGAAGCTTTCTTT. The complete variable domain, with remaining parts taken from reference TRBV9 and TRBJ1-1, reads DSGVTQTPKHLITATGQRVTLRCSPRSGDLSVYWYQQSLDQGLQFLIQYYNGEERAKGNILERFSAQQFPDLHSELNLSSLELGDSALYFCASSGSSLEAFFGQGTRLTVV.

This clonotype was observed many times. The V and J genes are TRBV6-6 and TRBJ2-7; the D gene could be TRBD1 or TRBD2 (5 bases each). CDR1 MNHNY and CDR2 SVGAGI come from the germline V gene (reference sequence). The CDR3 is 15 amino acids. The V and J ends lost 9 bases and 2 bases respectively, with 20 bases between them. CDR3 DNA: TGTGCCAGTTCGGGGCGATCCGACAATCCCTACGAGCAGTACTTC. This encodes CASSGRSDNPYEQYF.

This clonotype has a count of ten or more. The chain links TRBV12-3 or TRBV12-4 to TRBJ2-7, with a weak D call TRBD1 (5 bases). CDR3 length: 14 amino acids. V lost 6 bases and J 0 bases, leaving 12 bases between the germline ends. CDR3 in DNA: TGTGCCAGCAGCATAGGGGCTAGCTCCTACGAGCAGTACTTC. Its protein product is CASSIGASSYEQYF.

This clonotype was detected many times. This sequence joins TRBV12-3 or TRBV12-4 and TRBJ1-3; D perhaps matches TRBD1 (5 bases). The CDR3 is made up of 14 amino acids. V gave up 7 bases and J gave up 7 bases, with 17 bases separating them. The CDR3 spells CASTTGGDWNTIYF. The DNA of the CDR3 is TGTGCCAGCACCACAGGAGGGGATTGGAACACCATATATTTT.

This clonotype was picked up many times. The V and J genes are TRBV5-1 and TRBJ2-6; D is undetermined. CDR1 and CDR2 (germline): SGHRS, YFSETQ. V was cut by 4 bases and J by 1 base, with 12 bases left in between. This CDR3 is 16 amino acids long. The CDR3, as DNA: TGCGCCAGCAGCCGTCGCGTAAGATCTGGGGCCAACGTCCTGACTTTC. Translation: CASSRRVRSGANVLTF.

The V and J genes are TRBV5-1 and TRBJ2-7, with TRBD1 matching over 8 bases. With V trimmed by 0 bases and J by 2 bases, 1 base remained unmatched. There are 14 residues in the CDR3. Germline CDR1 SGHRS, CDR2 YFSETQ. CDR3 nucleotide sequence: TGCGCCAGCAGCTTGGAGGGACAGGCCTACGAGCAGTACTTC. It translates to CASSLEGQAYEQYF.